This is a list of T cell receptor beta chains from one sample in a study of T cell changes during pregnancy in multiple sclerosis. TCRdb keeps only in-frame clones here, not all; method: immunoSEQ multiplex PCR. Of roughly 71,000 clones detected, roughly nine tenths appear once; the ten largest clones hold 1.5% to 2%. Specimen: peripheral blood, collected in the first trimester of pregnancy. The receptors were sampled from a female donor in good health, enrolled as a control in a pregnancy study. CDR3s include the opening cysteine and the closing phenylalanine or tryptophan.

v_call cdr3_aa
TRBV10-3 CAISESRRGPSSYNEQFF
TRBV29-1 CSVYRDNEQYF
TRBV5-1 CASSLGGETYGYTF
TRBV7-2 CASSSDPGVYNEQFF
TRBV28 CASSRTGINQPQHF
TRBV4-1 CASSQPGTRNNEQFF
TRBV27 CASSLTASGTLNEQFF
TRBV7-8 CASSSPYAGEGYNEQFF
TRBV28 CASSFQRGALNIQYF
TRBV28 CASSVPDPGVYAF
TRBV10-2 CASRIWDRGRGGYTF
TRBV30 CAWSPSGLDTIYF
TRBV15 CATSRDRVTGLNTGELFF
TRBV7-8 CASSPGLAGTKNIQYF
TRBV5-6 CASRSTSGRLDTQYF
TRBV19 CASSPRDINIQYF
TRBV5-1 CASSLGGQNTGELFF
TRBV5-4 CASSFSPGQAFF
TRBV25-1 CASSESAGSSYNEQFF
TRBV27 CASSPGNGYTF
TRBV7-2 CASSLRGEREQYF
TRBV4-1 CASSPGQGAYEQYF
TRBV7-9 CASSFASGTDTQYF
TRBV28 CASSLLAAGEFPYEQYF
TRBV5-1 CASSSVLAPFYEQYF
TRBV19 CASSIGSGSSYEQYF
TRBV30 CAWSVRVGGELFF
TRBV5-1 CASSAGETNTGELFF
TRBV6-6 CASSLQGSWEETQYF
TRBV27 CASSLGAGRRTDTQYF
TRBV2 CASSDLHRGSEQFF
TRBV28 CASRPSGTKNQPQHF
TRBV2 CASKMGQGARGWQPQHF
TRBV7-2 CASSLNRGIVIYEQYF
TRBV10-3 CAISVVAGRKYGNEQFF
TRBV30 CAWSLTGGAYEQYF
TRBV5-1 CASSLGQGAEYGYTF
TRBV18 CASSPTTLAGGLFNEQFF
TRBV23-1 CASTPAGRGRCTGANVLTF
TRBV5-1 CASSTEPGTGQETQYF
TRBV11-2 CASSLDRQIRAQYF
TRBV5-1 CASSLNGGTADTQYF
TRBV9 CASSVASRQGYNEQFF
TRBV20-1 CSAIQVTEAFF